Listed below are T cell receptor beta chains from one sample, sequenced in a study of T cell responses to AZD1222 COVID-19 vaccine. TCRdb keeps only in-frame clones here, not all; method: immunoSEQ multiplex PCR. This table holds 95,000 to 120,000 clones, roughly 87% found once. Here the sequenced sample was peripheral blood, taken on day 0 of MenACWY control vaccination. These receptors originate from an adult in good health. CDR3s include the opening cysteine and the closing phenylalanine or tryptophan.

v_call: TRBV11-2
j_call: TRBJ1-3
cdr3_aa: CASSLSGQGFSGNTIYF

v_call: TRBV27
j_call: TRBJ2-3
cdr3_aa: CASSLRADTQYF

v_call: TRBV5-1
j_call: TRBJ1-2
cdr3_aa: CASSLEGQGAIGYTF

v_call: TRBV3-1/TRBV3-2
j_call: TRBJ2-7
cdr3_aa: CASSRAIYEQYF

v_call: TRBV18
j_call: TRBJ1-3
cdr3_aa: CASSPSGQGSGNTIYF

v_call: TRBV7-2
j_call: TRBJ1-2
cdr3_aa: CASRPGPTNSDGYTF

v_call: TRBV2
j_call: TRBJ1-2
cdr3_aa: CASSLGQVYGYTF

v_call: TRBV29-1
j_call: TRBJ2-2
cdr3_aa: CSVEDPGQGGTGELFF

v_call: TRBV30
j_call: TRBJ1-2
cdr3_aa: CAWTARWHGYTF

v_call: TRBV7-2
j_call: TRBJ1-5
cdr3_aa: CASSRGQFQPQHF

v_call: TRBV3-1/TRBV3-2
j_call: TRBJ1-4
cdr3_aa: CASSETGGTNEKLFF

v_call: TRBV6-5
j_call: TRBJ2-1
cdr3_aa: CASSYLRTGGLNEQFF

v_call: TRBV24-1
j_call: TRBJ1-5
cdr3_aa: CATSDVGPYNQPQHF

v_call: TRBV2
j_call: TRBJ2-5
cdr3_aa: CASSDQGETQYF

v_call: TRBV24-1
j_call: TRBJ1-2
cdr3_aa: CATSGGTGDGYTF

v_call: TRBV30
j_call: TRBJ1-2
cdr3_aa: CAWSVNRYGYTF

v_call: TRBV13
j_call: TRBJ2-7
cdr3_aa: CASRRGQGEQYF

v_call: TRBV5-1
j_call: TRBJ1-2
cdr3_aa: CASSLGFSNYGYTF

v_call: TRBV6-2/TRBV6-3
j_call: TRBJ1-2
cdr3_aa: CASSTEDGYTF

v_call: TRBV3-1/TRBV3-2
j_call: TRBJ2-5
cdr3_aa: CASSLDGKETQYF

v_call: TRBV27
j_call: TRBJ2-7
cdr3_aa: CASSFLGQGGEQYF

v_call: TRBV6-2/TRBV6-3
j_call: TRBJ2-5
cdr3_aa: CASSRLAGVETQYF

v_call: TRBV3-1/TRBV3-2
j_call: TRBJ1-1
cdr3_aa: CASSPTGTGTNTEAFF

v_call: TRBV2
j_call: TRBJ2-5
cdr3_aa: CASSSGTSVGTQYF

v_call: TRBV7-3
j_call: TRBJ2-1
cdr3_aa: CASSLGTENEQFF

v_call: TRBV19
j_call: TRBJ2-7
cdr3_aa: CASSSSRTSITDEQYF

v_call: TRBV6-5
j_call: TRBJ1-6
cdr3_aa: CASSYDRGQGSPLHF

v_call: TRBV2
j_call: TRBJ2-7
cdr3_aa: CASTLGFLSEQYF